The 31 T cell receptor beta chains below all came from one sample that was sequenced in a study of CD4 T cells in relation to SARS-CoV-2 and coronaviruses. The unexposed donors gave CD4+ T cells in about 2011-2018, prior to COVID-19. TCRdb keeps only in-frame clones here, not all; method: immunoSEQ multiplex PCR. The sample contains some 65,000 clones, about 90% of which appear only once. The specimen was memory CD4+ T cells from PBMCs. Receptor source: a human donor in good health.

The chain has TRBV2 and TRBJ1-6; 7 nucleotides align to TRBD1. The germline gives CDR1 SNHLY, CDR2 FYNNEI. V lost 4 bases and J lost 7; bases outside the gene matches: 7. This CDR3 has 15 amino acids. CDR3 DNA sequence: TGTGCCAGCAGTGTCCTAGACAGGGCCAATTCACCCCTCCACTTT. Translating it yields CASSVLDRANSPLHF.

This clone appeared a few times. This chain uses TRBV5-6 with TRBJ1-6, with D hard to call. Trimming removed 2 bases at V and 4 bases at J, with 10 bases between. The CDR3 contains 15 residues. Germline V gene data show CDR1 as SGHDT and CDR2 as YYEEEE. The CDR3 sequence: CASSFEQNYNSPLHF. For the CDR3, the DNA is TGTGCCAGCAGCTTTGAACAGAATTATAATTCACCCCTCCACTTT. Variable domain in full (rest from reference TRBV5-6 and TRBJ1-6): DAGVTQSPTHLIKTRGQQVTLRCSPKSGHDTVSWYQQALGQGPQFIFQYYEEEERQRGNFPDRFSGHQFPNYSSELNVNALLLGDSALYLCASSFEQNYNSPLHFGNGTRLTVT.

This sequence joins TRBV19 and TRBJ2-5; D gene ambiguous. V was cut by 5 bases and J by 2 bases, with 6 bases left in between. Germline lookup yields CDR1 LNHDA and CDR2 SQIVND (reference sequence). This CDR3 region has 12 residues. CDR3 DNA sequence: TGTGCCAGTAGTCTCAAACAAGAGACCCAGTACTTC. Translation: CASSLKQETQYF.

The chain couples TRBV28 to TRBJ2-3; D might be TRBD1 or TRBD2, each matching 5 bases. The CDR3 loop spans 13 amino acids. The V end was cut by 5 bases, the J end by 6 bases, with 12 bases between. Germline CDR1 is MDHEN and CDR2 is SYDVKM. The DNA of the CDR3 is TGTGCCAGCAGTCTAGGGACGCCGGATACGCAGTATTTT. It yields the protein CASSLGTPDTQYF.

This clone was detected once. The genes are TRBV28 and TRBJ2-3, with no clear D. The CDR3 sequence is 13 residues long. The V gene lost 6 bases and the J gene lost 5 bases, with 12 bases spanning the gap. Germline V gene lookup returns CDR1 MDHEN and CDR2 SYDVKM. This CDR3 reads CASSPNQVDTQYF. The DNA for the CDR3 is TGTGCCAGCAGCCCAAACCAAGTAGATACGCAGTATTTT. The full variable domain, with the rest looked up from reference TRBV28 and TRBJ2-3, is DVKVTQSSRYLVKRTGEKVFLECVQDMDHENMFWYRQDPGLGLRLIYFSYDVKMKEKGDIPEGYSVSREKKERFSLILESASTNQTSMYLCASSPNQVDTQYFGPGTRLTVL.

The DNA for the CDR3 is TGTGCCAGCTCCTCCCTCGGGGAGACCCAGTACTTC. It is translated as CASSSLGETQYF. The chain joins TRBV6-5 to TRBJ2-5, with no clear D. The germline V gene has CDR1 MNHEY and CDR2 SVGAGI. The CDR3 totals 12 residues. V was shortened by 8 bases and J by 5 bases, with 12 bases between the two germline ends.

The chain uses TRBV7-9 and TRBJ2-1, with D possibly matching TRBD2 (6 bases). V lost 5 bases and J lost 2, with 16 bases in between. The CDR3 totals 16 residues. Germline lookup yields CDR1 SEHNR and CDR2 FQNEAQ (reference sequence). Here the CDR3 DNA reads TGTGCCAGCAGCCAACTGGGCGGGGAGCCCTACAATGAGCAGTTCTTC. Its translation: CASSQLGGEPYNEQFF.

This clone came up a few times. The rearrangement uses TRBV15 and TRBJ1-5; tentative D call: TRBD1 (6 bases). Trimming pared 0 bases from V and 6 bases from J, leaving 9 bases between. The V gene's germline CDR1 is LNHNV and CDR2 YYDKDF (reference sequence). The CDR3 runs 14 residues. The DNA for the CDR3 is TGTGCCACCAGCAGAGATTGGGGGCGTCAGCCCCAGCATTTT. The encoded protein is CATSRDWGRQPQHF. The variable domain in full, with the rest retrieved from reference TRBV15 and TRBJ1-5, is DAMVIQNPRYQVTQFGKPVTLSCSQTLNHNVMYWYQQKSSQAPKLLFHYYDKDFNNEADTPDNFQSRRPNTSFCFLDIRSPGLGDTAMYLCATSRDWGRQPQHFGDGTRLSIL.

There are a few counts of this clone. The chain employs TRBV7-9 and TRBJ2-5; D might be TRBD2 (5 bases). There are 14 residues in the CDR3. Germline loops: CDR1 SEHNR, CDR2 FQNEAQ (reference sequence). The V end was cut by 4 bases, the J end by 5 bases, with 14 bases between. The CDR3 DNA sequence: TGTGCCAGCAGCTCACTAGTTCTGGCGGAGACCCAGTACTTC. It yields the protein CASSSLVLAETQYF.

The chain joins TRBV19 to TRBJ1-2; D is ambiguous. Germline V gene sequence: CDR1 LNHDA, CDR2 SQIVND (reference sequence). The CDR3 extends over 12 amino acids. V lost 3 bases and J lost 8, with 10 bases in between. CDR3 nucleotides: TGTGCCAGTAGTATTAGACGTGGGGGCTACACCTTC. Amino acid sequence: CASSIRRGGYTF.

There are a few counts of this clone. This rearrangement joins TRBV7-3 to TRBJ1-2; 7 bases align to TRBD1. Germline CDR1 reads SGHTA; CDR2 reads FQGTGA. The J segment lost 8 bases and the V segment lost 5 bases, leaving 14 bases of the junction unmatched. CDR3 length: 15 amino acids. The DNA of the CDR3 is TGTGCCAGCAGCCCTTTGCCCGGACAGGCCAACGGCTACACCTTC. Protein product: CASSPLPGQANGYTF. Based on the CDR3 plus reference TRBV7-3 and TRBJ1-2, the full variable domain is GAGVSQTPSNKVTEKGKYVELRCDPISGHTALYWYRQSLGQGPEFLIYFQGTGAADDSGLPNDRFFAVRPEGSVSTLKIQRTERGDSAVYLCASSPLPGQANGYTFGSGTRLTVV.

Note on this clone: The junction does not match germline at one end; this may be a read error. The chain is built from TRBV5-1 and TRBJ2-3; no clear D. CDR3 length equals 14 residues. Germline V gives CDR1 SGHRS, CDR2 YFSETQ. In DNA, the CDR3 is TGCGCCAGCAGTTTGGGTGATGGCACAGATACGCAGTATTTT. Its translation: CASSLGDGTDTQYF.

V and J are TRBV5-4 and TRBJ2-5; unclear D gene. Trimming pared 1 base from V and 5 bases from J, leaving 15 bases between. Germline V gives CDR1 SGHNT, CDR2 YYREEE (reference sequence). This CDR3 spans 15 amino acids. CDR3 DNA: TGTGCCAGCAGCTTGCAAACGGACCTCCGGGAGACCCAGTACTTC. Encoded protein: CASSLQTDLRETQYF.

The chain couples TRBV14 to TRBJ1-1; TRBD1 is a possible D gene (6 bases). Trimming cost V 1 base and J 8 bases, with 11 bases left between them. The CDR3 has 13 residues. Germline V gene data show CDR1 as SGHDN and CDR2 as FVKESK. CDR3 bases: TGTGCCAGCAGCCAAGCGGGGACATTGGAAGCTTTCTTT. Protein: CASSQAGTLEAFF.

The rearrangement uses TRBV7-3 and TRBJ2-1; 7 nucleotides line up with TRBD2. Trimming cost V 2 bases and J 6 bases; bases outside gene matches: 4. This CDR3 contains 14 residues. Germline-derived CDR1 and CDR2 are SGHTA and FQGTGA. Here the CDR3 DNA reads TGTGCCAGCAGCTTATCCGGGGAGGGCAATGAGCAGTTCTTC. Amino acid sequence: CASSLSGEGNEQFF.

The gene calls are TRBV7-6 and TRBJ2-5; 8 bases map to TRBD2. The CDR3 has 17 amino acids. From germline, CDR1 is SGHVS and CDR2 FNYEAQ. Trimming took 4 bases from V and 2 from J; bases not matched to a gene: 12. In DNA, the CDR3 is TGTGCCAGCAGCTCCCAGCTCGGGCTAGCGGGTCAAGAGACCCAGTACTTC. Protein: CASSSQLGLAGQETQYF.

The chain is built from TRBV7-2 and TRBJ2-3; D unresolved. Germline V CDR1 and CDR2: SGHTA, FQGNSA. Deletions cut 2 bases from V and 4 bases from J, with 7 bases between. This CDR3 region has 13 residues. In DNA form, the CDR3 reads TGTGCCAGCAGCTTAAACCACGCAGATACGCAGTATTTT. Its protein product is CASSLNHADTQYF.

The rearrangement joins TRBV5-1 to TRBJ2-1; D possibly corresponds to TRBD2 (5 bases). Deletions cut 0 bases from V and 0 bases from J, with 10 bases between. The CDR3 has 16 residues. Looked up from germline, CDR1 is SGHRS and CDR2 is YFSETQ. Here the CDR3 DNA reads TGCGCCAGCAGCTTGGAACCGGGGAGCTCCTACAATGAGCAGTTCTTC. Amino acid sequence: CASSLEPGSSYNEQFF. The full variable domain, with the rest looked up from reference TRBV5-1 and TRBJ2-1, is KAGVTQTPRYLIKTRGQQVTLSCSPISGHRSVSWYQQTPGQGLQFLFEYFSETQRNKGNFPGRFSGRQFSNSRSEMNVSTLELGDSALYLCASSLEPGSSYNEQFFGPGTRLTVL.

The rearrangement joins TRBV19 to TRBJ1-1; D is uncertain. This CDR3 is built from 15 residues. V lost 4 bases and J lost 0, with 12 bases in between. Looked up from germline, CDR1 is LNHDA and CDR2 is SQIVND (reference sequence). The CDR3 nucleotides read TGTGCCAGTAGTACCCCGGCGGACCTGAACACTGAAGCTTTCTTT. Protein: CASSTPADLNTEAFF.

The chain carries TRBV7-9 and TRBJ2-2; D is uncertain. Germline V lookup: CDR1 SEHNR, CDR2 FQNEAQ (reference sequence). This CDR3 has 13 residues. Trimming removed 0 bases at V and 5 bases at J, with 4 bases between. The CDR3 region is CASSLAGTGELFF. In nucleotides, the CDR3 is TGTGCCAGCAGCTTAGCAGGGACCGGGGAGCTGTTTTTT.

J is TRBJ2-1 and V is TRBV27; no definite D call. The germline CDR1 and CDR2 sequences are MNHEY and SMNVEV (reference sequence). V was pared by 4 bases and J by 4 bases, with 2 bases between. This CDR3 spans 11 amino acids. CDR3 coding DNA: TGTGCCAGCAGTTGGTACAATGAGCAGTTCTTC. It is translated as CASSWYNEQFF.

The V and J genes are TRBV29-1 and TRBJ2-3, with 12 bases aligning to TRBD2. Germline loops: CDR1 SQVTM, CDR2 ANQGSEA. V was clipped by 8 bases and J by 4 bases; unmatched bases: 7. The CDR3 covers 14 residues. The CDR3 loop is CSMPGLAGSDTQYF. CDR3 nucleotides: TGCAGCATGCCGGGACTAGCGGGCTCAGATACGCAGTATTTT.

This chain joins TRBV9 and TRBJ2-2; D ambiguous. Trimming removed 3 bases at V and 7 bases at J, with 7 bases between. The V gene's germline CDR1 is SGDLS and CDR2 YYNGEE. This CDR3 has 12 residues. CDR3 sequence: CASSARGGELFF. The CDR3 region has the DNA TGTGCCAGCAGCGCTCGTGGCGGGGAGCTGTTTTTT.

This clone was seen once. CDR3 DNA sequence: TGTGCCCGCGTTAGGGGGCCTCTGAACACTGAAGCTTTCTTT. Translating gives CARVRGPLNTEAFF. The rearrangement uses TRBV30 and TRBJ1-1; 7 bases are shared with TRBD1. The CDR3 length is 14 residues. Germline V lookup: CDR1 GTSNPN, CDR2 SVGIG (reference sequence). With 8 bases clipped from V and 0 bases from J, the junction kept 9 bases outside the gene matches.

This clone showed up just a few times. This chain uses TRBV5-1 with TRBJ2-7, with D perhaps TRBD1 (6 bases). CDR3 length: 14 residues. Per the germline V gene, CDR1 is SGHRS and CDR2 is YFSETQ. The ends were cut back, 0 bases at V and 8 bases at J, with 15 bases in the middle. CDR3 sequence reads: CASSLEPDRSQQYF. The CDR3 DNA sequence: TGCGCCAGCAGCTTGGAACCTGACAGGTCGCAGCAGTACTTC.

This chain links TRBV11-3 with TRBJ2-1; 10 bases map to TRBD1. CDR1 SGHNT and CDR2 YENEEA come from the germline V gene. V lost 5 bases to trimming and J lost 4 bases; unmatched junction nucleotides: 8. The CDR3 spans 16 residues. CDR3: CASSSRDRGVYNEQFF. The DNA for the CDR3 is TGTGCCAGCAGCAGCCGGGACAGGGGAGTATACAATGAGCAGTTCTTC.

The rearrangement joins TRBV7-2 to TRBJ2-3; 12 nucleotides match TRBD2. Germline-derived CDR1 and CDR2 are SGHTA and FQGNSA. Germline trimming cut 0 bases from V and 6 bases from J; bases unmatched to any gene: 10. The CDR3 contains 18 residues. The chain's CDR3 is CASSLALLSTSGRDTQYF. The CDR3 DNA follows: TGTGCCAGCAGCTTAGCGCTATTGTCAACTAGCGGGAGGGATACGCAGTATTTT.

The chain employs TRBV3-1 (or the pseudogene TRBV3-2) and TRBJ2-3, with 8 bases lining up with TRBD2. The germline V gene has CDR1 LGHDT and CDR2 YNNKEL (reference sequence). The ends lost 3 bases at V and 6 bases at J; junction bases unmatched: 14. This CDR3 comprises 17 residues. The CDR3 reads CASSQGAGAPFTDTQYF. The CDR3 DNA sequence: TGTGCCAGCAGCCAGGGAGCGGGGGCCCCCTTCACGGATACGCAGTATTTT.

The rearrangement uses TRBV9 and TRBJ2-7; 11 nucleotides align to TRBD1. Losses at the gene ends were 4 bases for V and 6 bases for J; bases not matched to a gene: 12. The CDR3 contains 16 residues. The germline CDR1 and CDR2 sequences are SGDLS and YYNGEE. The CDR3 spells CASSSRVGQGAVEQYF. The CDR3, as DNA: TGTGCCAGCAGCTCCCGGGTAGGACAGGGGGCGGTCGAGCAGTACTTC.

The chain carries TRBV2 and TRBJ1-5, with 7 nucleotides matching TRBD1. CDR3 length: 15 residues. Germline trimming cut 6 bases from V and 6 bases from J; bases unmatched to any gene: 11. CDR1 SNHLY and CDR2 FYNNEI come from the germline V gene. In DNA form, the CDR3 reads TGTGCCAGCAGGGCAGATGACAGGGCGGCTCAGCCCCAGCATTTT. Translation: CASRADDRAAQPQHF.

This clone was seen only once. The chain couples TRBV28 to TRBJ1-1; possible D gene TRBD1, 5 bases. This CDR3 has 12 residues. In germline, CDR1 is MDHEN, CDR2 SYDVKM. The V and J ends lost 5 bases and 8 bases respectively, with 12 bases between them. CDR3 sequence reads: CASSRRELEAFF. DNA for the CDR3: TGTGCCAGCAGTCGCAGGGAACTCGAAGCTTTCTTT.